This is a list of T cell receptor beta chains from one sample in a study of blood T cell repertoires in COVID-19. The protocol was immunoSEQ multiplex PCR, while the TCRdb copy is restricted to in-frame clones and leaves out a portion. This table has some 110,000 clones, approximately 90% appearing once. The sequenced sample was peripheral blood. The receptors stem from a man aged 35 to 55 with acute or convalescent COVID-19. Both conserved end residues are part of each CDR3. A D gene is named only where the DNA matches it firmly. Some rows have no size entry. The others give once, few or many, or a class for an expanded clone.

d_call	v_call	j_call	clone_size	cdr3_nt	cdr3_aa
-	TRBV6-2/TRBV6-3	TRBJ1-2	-	TGTGCCAGCAGTTACGAGATGAGGAACTATGGCTACACCTTC	CASSYEMRNYGYTF
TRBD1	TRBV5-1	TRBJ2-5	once	TGCGCCAGCAGCTTGGCCGGACAGGGAGAGACCCAGTACTTC	CASSLAGQGETQYF
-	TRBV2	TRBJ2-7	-	TGTGCCAGCAGTCCAACTGGCTACGAGCAGTACTTC	CASSPTGYEQYF
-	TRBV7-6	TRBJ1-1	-	TGTGCCAGCAGCGCCGTGGCTCCAGGGTCAGGGACTGAAGCTTTCTTT	CASSAVAPGSGTEAFF
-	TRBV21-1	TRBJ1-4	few	TGTGCCAGCAGCAAAGATAAGGGGCCTAATGAAAAACTGTTTTTT	CASSKDKGPNEKLFF
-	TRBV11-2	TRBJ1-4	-	TGTGCCAGCAGCAGGGACTTTAATGAAAAACTGTTTTTT	CASSRDFNEKLFF
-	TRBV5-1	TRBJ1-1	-	TGCGCCAGCAGCTTGGGGCTCAGTAACACTGAAGCTTTCTTT	CASSLGLSNTEAFF
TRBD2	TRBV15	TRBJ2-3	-	TGTGCCACCAGCCCCGGCGGGAGGGGCACAGATACGCAGTATTTT	CATSPGGRGTDTQYF
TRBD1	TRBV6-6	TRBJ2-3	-	TGTGCCAGCAGTGGCACAGGGGGCGACGGCACAGATACGCAGTATTTT	CASSGTGGDGTDTQYF
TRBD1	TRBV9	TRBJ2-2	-	TGTGCCAGCAGCGCGGGACAGGCGAACACCGGGGAGCTGTTTTTT	CASSAGQANTGELFF
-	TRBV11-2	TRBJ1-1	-	TGTGCCAGCACTCGGAGGGAGGGCATGAACACTGAAGCTTTCTTT	CASTRREGMNTEAFF
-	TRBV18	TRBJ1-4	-	TGTGCCAGCTCACCAAAACAGGGTGAATACGAAAAACTGTTTTTT	CASSPKQGEYEKLFF
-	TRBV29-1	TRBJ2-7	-	TGCAGCGTTGGTAGCAGGGTTTACGAGCAGTACTTC	CSVGSRVYEQYF
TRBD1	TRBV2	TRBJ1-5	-	TGTGCCAGCAGTGAAGGACAGGGGAACAATCAGCCCCAGCATTTT	CASSEGQGNNQPQHF
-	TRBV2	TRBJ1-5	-	TGTGCCAGCAGTGAAATCCAGGGGCGTCAGCCCCAGCATTTT	CASSEIQGRQPQHF
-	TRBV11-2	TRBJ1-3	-	TGTGCCAGCAGCTTCGGGGACTCTGGAAACACCATATATTTT	CASSFGDSGNTIYF
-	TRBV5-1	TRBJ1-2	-	TGCGCCAGCAGCTTAAACGCCGGTGGTGGCTACACCTTC	CASSLNAGGGYTF
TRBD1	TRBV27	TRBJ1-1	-	TGTGCCAGCAGTTTCTCGACAGGGCGCACTGAAGCTTTCTTT	CASSFSTGRTEAFF
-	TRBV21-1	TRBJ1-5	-	TGTGCCAGCAGCACCAGCAGGAGGGACAGGGATCAGCCCCAGCATTTT	CASSTSRRDRDQPQHF
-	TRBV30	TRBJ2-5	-	TGTGCCTGGAGTACAGGTTTGGAGACCCAGTACTTC	CAWSTGLETQYF
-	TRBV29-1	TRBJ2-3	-	TGCAGCGTCCTCAGGGTTCTTACAGATACGCAGTATTTT	CSVLRVLTDTQYF
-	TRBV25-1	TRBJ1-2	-	TGTGCCAGCAGTGATTCAGGGGTTTATTTGGTTGGCTACACCTTC	CASSDSGVYLVGYTF
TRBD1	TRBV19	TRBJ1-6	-	TGTGCCAGCAACAGGGGTGGCAATTCACCCCTCCACTTT	CASNRGGNSPLHF
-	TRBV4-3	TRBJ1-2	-	TGCGCCAGCAGCCAAAGGGGAGCGGGCGTCTATGGCTACACCTTC	CASSQRGAGVYGYTF
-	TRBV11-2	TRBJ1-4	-	TGTGCCAGCAGCCCCTCGTATCCGACAGGAAATGAAAAACTGTTTTTT	CASSPSYPTGNEKLFF
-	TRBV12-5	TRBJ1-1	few	TGTGCTAGTGGTTTCGGTAACACTGAAGCTTTCTTT	CASGFGNTEAFF
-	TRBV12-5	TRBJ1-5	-	TGTGCTAGTCAAGGGGAAAGCAATCAGCCCCAGCATTTT	CASQGESNQPQHF
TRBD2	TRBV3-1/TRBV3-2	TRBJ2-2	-	TGTGCCAGCAGCCTCGCTAGCGGGGGGCTCACCGGGGAGCTGTTTTTT	CASSLASGGLTGELFF
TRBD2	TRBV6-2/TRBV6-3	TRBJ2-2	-	TGTGCCAGCAGTTGGTTAGCGGGGCCATTGAACACCGGGGAGCTGTTTTTT	CASSWLAGPLNTGELFF
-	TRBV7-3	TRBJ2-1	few	TGTGCCAGCAGCCCTAACCTAGGACAGAACAATGAGCAGTTCTTC	CASSPNLGQNNEQFF
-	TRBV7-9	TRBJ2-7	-	TGTGCCAGCAGCTTAGCGGGACAAACCTACGAGCAGTACTTC	CASSLAGQTYEQYF
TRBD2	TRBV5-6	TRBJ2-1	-	TGTGCCAGCAGCGTCCTCCTAGCGGGGGGAAACAATGAGCAGTTCTTC	CASSVLLAGGNNEQFF
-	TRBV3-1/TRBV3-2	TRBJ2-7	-	TGTGCCAGCAGCTACGGACTTGGTGGGACCTACGAGCAGTACTTC	CASSYGLGGTYEQYF
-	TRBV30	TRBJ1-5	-	TGTGCCTGGAGCGTAACAGGGAGCAATCAGCCCCAGCATTTT	CAWSVTGSNQPQHF
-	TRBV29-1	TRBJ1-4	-	TGCAGCGTTGAACACAGGGCTAATGAAAAACTGTTTTTT	CSVEHRANEKLFF
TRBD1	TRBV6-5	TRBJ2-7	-	TGTGCCAGCAGCCCCGGGACAGCCTACGAGCAGTACTTC	CASSPGTAYEQYF
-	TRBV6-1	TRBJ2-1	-	TGTGCCAGCAGTGATCAGGTGATGGGTGAGCAGTTCTTC	CASSDQVMGEQFF
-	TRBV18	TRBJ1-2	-	TGTGCCAGCTCACCACGGTCGACGGGGATTGATGGCTACACCTTC	CASSPRSTGIDGYTF
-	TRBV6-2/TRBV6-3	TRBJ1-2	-	TGTGCCAGCAGTCGACAGGAGCACTATGGCTACACCTTC	CASSRQEHYGYTF
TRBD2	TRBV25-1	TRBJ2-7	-	TGTGCCAGCAGTCCTCGGACTAGCGGGATCTACGAGCAGTACTTC	CASSPRTSGIYEQYF
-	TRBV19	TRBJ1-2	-	TGTGCCAGTAGTGATCCGGGACTGTCGAAAACTGGCTACACCTTC	CASSDPGLSKTGYTF
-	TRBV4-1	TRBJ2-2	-	TGCGCCAGCAGCCGAGGAACCGGGGAGCTGTTTTTT	CASSRGTGELFF
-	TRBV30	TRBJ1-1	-	TGTGCCTGGAGTCGGGGACTTCACACTGAAGCTTTCTTT	CAWSRGLHTEAFF
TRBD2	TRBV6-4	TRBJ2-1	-	TGTGCCAGCAGTGACTCGCGGGAGGGCCGGCTGTTCTTC	CASSDSREGRLFF
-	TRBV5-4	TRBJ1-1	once	TGTGCCAGCAGCTTGACGGGGAACACTGAAGCTTTCTTT	CASSLTGNTEAFF
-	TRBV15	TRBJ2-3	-	TGTGCCACCAGCTCGGAGTCGGCGGGATTAGATACGCAGTATTTT	CATSSESAGLDTQYF
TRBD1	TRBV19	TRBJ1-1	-	TGTGCCAGTAGTATGGGGACAGGGGGCACTGAAGCTTTCTTT	CASSMGTGGTEAFF
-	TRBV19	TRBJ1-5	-	TGTGCCAGTTCACTGATGATTAGCAATCAGCCCCAGCATTTT	CASSLMISNQPQHF
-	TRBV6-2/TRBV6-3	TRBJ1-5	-	TGTGCCAGCAGTCGTAACAGGGCCTTGCTCAATCAGCCCCAGCATTTT	CASSRNRALLNQPQHF
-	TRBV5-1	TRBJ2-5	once	TGCGCCAGCAGCTTGGCGGCAGGACAAGAGACCCAGTACTTC	CASSLAAGQETQYF